This TCR beta chain was found in a study of technical replicates of blood from a few donors. Some clones are missing from TCRdb's copy, which holds only in-frame ones; the method was immunoSEQ multiplex PCR. The sample yields some 83,000 clones, 85% to 95% seen once. This TCR was sampled from a human donor in good health. The sequencing input was T cells isolated from PBMCs.

CDR3 amino acids: CASSYSRAGGHHEQYF. CDR3 in DNA: TGTGCCAGCAGTTACTCTAGGGCGGGAGGGCACCACGAGCAGTACTTC. The rearrangement uses TRBV6-5 and TRBJ2-7; the match to TRBD2 covers 9 bases. CDR1 is MNHEY, CDR2 SVGAGI, per germline. This CDR3 contains 16 residues. The J segment lost 5 bases and the V segment lost 0 bases, leaving 8 bases of the junction unmatched.